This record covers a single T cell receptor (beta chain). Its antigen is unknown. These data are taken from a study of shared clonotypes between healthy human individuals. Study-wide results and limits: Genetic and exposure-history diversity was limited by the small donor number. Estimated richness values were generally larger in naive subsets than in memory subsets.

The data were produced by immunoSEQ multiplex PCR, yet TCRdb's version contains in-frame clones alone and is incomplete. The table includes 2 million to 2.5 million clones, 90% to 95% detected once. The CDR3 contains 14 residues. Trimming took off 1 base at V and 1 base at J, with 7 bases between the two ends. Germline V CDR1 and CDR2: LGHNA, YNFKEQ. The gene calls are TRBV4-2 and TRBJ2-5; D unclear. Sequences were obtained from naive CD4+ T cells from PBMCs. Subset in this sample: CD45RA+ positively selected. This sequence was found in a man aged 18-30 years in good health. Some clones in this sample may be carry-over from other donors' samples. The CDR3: CASSQGGSQETQYF. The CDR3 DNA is TGTGCCAGCAGCCAAGGAGGTAGCCAAGAGACCCAGTACTTC.